The 11 T cell receptor beta chains below come from one sample, sequenced in a study of T cell clones after liver transplantation. Profiled with immunoSEQ multiplex PCR; TCRdb holds only in-frame clones, not every one. The sample includes more than 65,000 clones, approximately 80% of them seen just once. The source material was CD4+ T cells from blood, sampled 12 months after liver transplant. The origin of the receptors is a human patient who received a liver transplant. Some T cells may arise from the graft donor.

The chain is built from TRBV5-8 and TRBJ2-1; no clear D. This CDR3 is built from 15 residues. Germline V gene lookup returns CDR1 SGHTS and CDR2 YDEGEE. Trimming left V 0 bases short and J 5 bases short, with 12 bases between. The CDR3 spells CASSLGSFGDNEQFF. The DNA of the CDR3 is TGTGCCAGCAGCTTGGGAAGCTTCGGAGACAATGAGCAGTTCTTC.

The V and J genes are TRBV27 and TRBJ2-7, with TRBD2 matching 9 bases. Germline V gene data show CDR1 as MNHEY and CDR2 as SMNVEV (reference sequence). The CDR3 spans 13 residues. The V segment lost 4 bases and the J segment 6 bases; nucleotides outside the gene matches: 4. CDR3 sequence reads: CASSYLTSGEQYF. DNA of the CDR3: TGTGCCAGCAGTTACCTGACTAGCGGCGAGCAGTACTTC.

This clone was seen once. The genes are TRBV27 and TRBJ1-5; no firm D call. Germline V gives CDR1 MNHEY, CDR2 SMNVEV (reference sequence). V lost 8 bases to trimming and J lost 0 bases, with 11 bases between them. This CDR3 has 14 amino acids. The CDR3 here is CASRKIDSNQPQHF. CDR3 in DNA: TGTGCCAGCCGAAAAATAGATAGCAATCAGCCCCAGCATTTT.

In its sample, this clone was seen a few times. The CDR3 DNA sequence: TGTGCCACCTCCCCGGACAGTCAAGATACGCAGTATTTT. It is translated as CATSPDSQDTQYF. This chain connects TRBV27 to TRBJ2-3; a weak D match, TRBD1 (6 bases). CDR1 and CDR2 from the germline V gene are MNHEY and SMNVEV (reference sequence). The CDR3 extends over 13 amino acids. Trimming removed 10 bases from V and 5 bases from J, with 16 bases in between.

The chain combines TRBV6-1 with TRBJ2-5; 10 nucleotides agree with TRBD2. Trimming took 5 bases from V and 5 from J; bases not matched to a gene: 8. The length of the CDR3 is 15 residues. CDR1 is MNHNS and CDR2 is SASEGT in the germline V gene. CDR3: CASSLRGLAKETQYF. CDR3 nucleotides: TGTGCCAGCAGTCTAAGGGGACTAGCGAAGGAGACCCAGTACTTC.

J is TRBJ2-5 and V is TRBV5-6; D uncertain. V was cut by 2 bases and J by 2 bases, with 1 base left in between. CDR1 and CDR2 (germline): SGHDT, YYEEEE. The CDR3 consists of 11 residues. CDR3 in amino acids: CASSLQETQYF. CDR3 coding DNA: TGTGCCAGCAGCTTACAAGAGACCCAGTACTTC.

The chain joins TRBV7-6 to TRBJ2-2; D gene uncertain. The CDR3 runs 13 residues. Germline-derived CDR1 and CDR2 are SGHVS and FNYEAQ. V lost 6 bases to trimming and J lost 6 bases, with 11 bases between them. This chain's CDR3 is CASRLDLPGELFF. As DNA, the CDR3 is TGTGCCAGCAGGCTGGACCTCCCCGGGGAGCTGTTTTTT.

The chain carries TRBV11-2 and TRBJ2-7, with 12 bases aligning to TRBD2. The CDR3 is 15 residues long. Germline assignment: CDR1 SGHAT and CDR2 FQNNGV. Losses at the gene ends were 4 bases for V and 6 bases for J; bases not matched to a gene: 7. The CDR3 nucleotides are TGTGCCAGCAGCTCCCTAAAGGGACTAGCGGGCGAGCAGTACTTC. Amino acids: CASSSLKGLAGEQYF.

CDR3 sequence: CASSATGYNYGYTF. The CDR3 region has the DNA TGTGCCAGCAGCGCCACAGGATATAACTATGGCTACACCTTC. The J gene is TRBJ1-2, the V gene TRBV9; D perhaps matches TRBD1 (5 bases). V was cut by 3 bases and J by 1 base, with 10 bases left in between. Germline loops: CDR1 SGDLS, CDR2 YYNGEE. This CDR3 is 14 amino acids long. Full variable domain (rest looked up from reference TRBV9 and TRBJ1-2): DSGVTQTPKHLITATGQRVTLRCSPRSGDLSVYWYQQSLDQGLQFLIQYYNGEERAKGNILERFSAQQFPDLHSELNLSSLELGDSALYFCASSATGYNYGYTFGSGTRLTVV.

This rearrangement joins TRBV5-1 to TRBJ2-2, with 8 bases identical to TRBD1. Per germline, CDR1 SGHRS and CDR2 YFSETQ. The CDR3 loop spans 15 amino acids. Unmatched junction bases numbered 3, after V lost 4 bases and J lost 1 base. The CDR3 sequence: CASSGGTGNTGELFF. The DNA of the CDR3 is TGCGCCAGCAGCGGTGGGACAGGGAACACCGGGGAGCTGTTTTTT.

The V gene is TRBV6-1, the J gene TRBJ1-5; D is uncertain. Trimming took 0 bases from V and 5 from J, leaving 11 bases between them. Looked up from germline, CDR1 is MNHNS and CDR2 is SASEGT. The length of the CDR3 is 15 residues. The CDR3 DNA follows: TGTGCCAGCAGTGAAGCCCCGGGAACACATCAGCCCCAGCATTTT. Encoded protein: CASSEAPGTHQPQHF.